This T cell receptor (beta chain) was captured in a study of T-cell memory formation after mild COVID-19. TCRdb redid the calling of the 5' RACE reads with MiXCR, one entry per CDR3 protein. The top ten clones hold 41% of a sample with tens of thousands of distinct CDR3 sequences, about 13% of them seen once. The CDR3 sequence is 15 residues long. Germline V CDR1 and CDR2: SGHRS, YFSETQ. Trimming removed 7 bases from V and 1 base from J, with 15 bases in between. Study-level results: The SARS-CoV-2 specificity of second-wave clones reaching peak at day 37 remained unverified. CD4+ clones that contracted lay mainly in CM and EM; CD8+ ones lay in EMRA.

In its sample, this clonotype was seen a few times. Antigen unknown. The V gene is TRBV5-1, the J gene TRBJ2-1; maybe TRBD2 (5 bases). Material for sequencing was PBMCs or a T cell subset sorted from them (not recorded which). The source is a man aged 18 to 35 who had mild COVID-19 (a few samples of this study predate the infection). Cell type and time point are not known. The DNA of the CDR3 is TGCGCCAGCGGAAAATACCCGGGGTCCTACAATGAGCAGTTCTTC. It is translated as CASGKYPGSYNEQFF.